This is a list of T cell receptor beta chains from one sample in a study of cytomegalovirus exposure and HLA in healthy donors. Profiling relied on immunoSEQ multiplex PCR, and the TCRdb table lists in-frame clones only, not all of them. Among about 160,000 clones listed, around 86% were seen once. The sequencing sample was made of PBMCs. The receptor source for this set is a man in his fifties in good health and CMV-seropositive. Both conserved end residues are part of each CDR3. D genes are given only for firm matches. Size tells how often a clone was seen (once, few, many) or the class of an expanded clone, and some rows leave it out.

V	D	J	size	CDR3	DNA
TRBV14	TRBD1	TRBJ1-4	few	CASSQTGTGVEKLFF	TGTGCCAGCAGCCAGACCGGGACAGGGGTTGAAAAACTGTTTTTT
TRBV21-1	-	TRBJ1-6	-	CASSKGTGEGSPLHF	TGTGCCAGCAGCAAAGGGACAGGGGAGGGTTCACCCCTCCACTTT
TRBV6-6	TRBD1	TRBJ2-7	few	CASIGTGRYEQYF	TGTGCCAGCATAGGGACAGGGAGATACGAGCAGTACTTC
TRBV6-5	-	TRBJ2-3	-	CASRPEGTYTDTQYF	TGTGCCAGCAGACCTGAGGGTACTTACACAGATACGCAGTATTTT
TRBV2	TRBD1	TRBJ1-4	-	CASSPGQGRTTNEKLFF	TGTGCCAGCAGTCCGGGACAGGGGCGAACAACTAATGAAAAACTGTTTTTT
TRBV4-1	TRBD2	TRBJ2-1	-	CASSSTSEGYNEQFF	TGCGCCAGCAGCTCGACTAGCGAGGGTTACAATGAGCAGTTCTTC
TRBV9	TRBD1	TRBJ1-2	-	CASSELTGGQSYGYTF	TGTGCCAGCAGCGAACTAACAGGGGGCCAGTCTTATGGCTACACCTTC
TRBV6-5	-	TRBJ2-7	once	CASSYSARPSSYEQYF	TGTGCCAGCAGTTACTCGGCCAGGCCGAGCTCCTACGAGCAGTACTTC
TRBV19	TRBD2	TRBJ2-3	-	CASSKGRDQETDTQYF	TGTGCCAGTAGTAAAGGGAGGGATCAAGAGACAGATACGCAGTATTTT
TRBV18	-	TRBJ1-4	-	CASSLTTYQGYREKLFF	TGTGCCAGCTCACTGACTACTTATCAGGGGTACCGAGAAAAACTGTTTTTT
TRBV5-1	-	TRBJ2-2	-	CASSLDGGNTGELFF	TGCGCCAGCAGCTTGGACGGGGGGAACACCGGGGAGCTGTTTTTT
TRBV29-1	-	TRBJ2-1	-	CSVNQDSYNEQFF	TGCAGCGTTAACCAGGACTCCTACAATGAGCAGTTCTTC
TRBV4-1	TRBD1	TRBJ2-5	-	CASSQGEDRGASETQYF	TGCGCCAGCAGCCAAGGGGAGGACAGGGGAGCGTCAGAGACCCAGTACTTC
TRBV7-9	-	TRBJ1-6	-	CSSSLDGQGSPLHF	TGTTCCAGCAGCTTAGATGGGCAGGGCTCACCCCTCCACTTT
TRBV7-9	TRBD1	TRBJ1-1	-	CASRQGQAPEAFF	TGTGCCAGCAGGCAAGGACAGGCGCCTGAAGCTTTCTTT
TRBV18	-	TRBJ2-7	few	CASSPTSDSYEQYF	TGTGCCAGCTCACCAACGTCAGACAGCTACGAGCAGTACTTC
TRBV5-6	TRBD1	TRBJ2-2	-	CASSLQGADTGELFF	TGTGCCAGCAGCTTACAGGGGGCAGACACCGGGGAGCTGTTTTTT
TRBV27	-	TRBJ2-5	-	CASSLWGGKETQYF	TGTGCCAGCAGTTTGTGGGGGGGCAAAGAGACCCAGTACTTC
TRBV18	TRBD1	TRBJ1-5	-	CASSRLGQGGNQPQHF	TGTGCCAGCTCACGGTTAGGACAGGGGGGCAATCAGCCCCAGCATTTT
TRBV11-2	-	TRBJ2-5	-	CASSSHGVGEETQYF	TGTGCCAGCAGCTCTCACGGGGTGGGTGAAGAGACCCAGTACTTC
TRBV6-4	TRBD2	TRBJ2-1	-	CASSDSIHAGAAYNEQFF	TGTGCCAGCAGTGACTCGATCCACGCGGGAGCCGCCTACAATGAGCAGTTCTTC
TRBV11-2	-	TRBJ1-2	-	CASSLGTASLYGYTF	TGTGCCAGCAGCTTAGGGACAGCCTCCCTTTATGGCTACACCTTC
TRBV6-6	TRBD1	TRBJ1-1	once	CASSYSRQGNEAFF	TGTGCCAGCAGTTACTCGAGACAGGGTAATGAAGCTTTCTTT
TRBV6-1	-	TRBJ2-2	-	CASSPGTSYTGELFF	TGTGCCAGCAGCCCCGGGACATCCTACACCGGGGAGCTGTTTTTT
TRBV30	-	TRBJ2-5	-	CACSQGWKETAQYF	TGTGCCTGCTCCCAGGGGTGGAAAGAGACGGCCCAGTACTTC
TRBV7-9	-	TRBJ2-1	-	CASSFYLSSYNEQFF	TGTGCCAGCAGCTTTTACTTGAGCTCCTACAATGAGCAGTTCTTC
TRBV28	-	TRBJ2-1	-	CASSFRRGLRNEQFF	TGTGCCAGCAGTTTCCGGCGGGGACTCCGCAATGAGCAGTTCTTC
TRBV9	-	TRBJ2-5	-	CASSAGGYRETQYF	TGTGCCAGCAGCGCAGGGGGGTATCGGGAGACCCAGTACTTC
TRBV29-1	TRBD2	TRBJ2-1	-	CSVEGRGLAGGSSYNEQFF	TGCAGCGTTGAAGGCCGGGGACTAGCGGGGGGGAGCTCCTACAATGAGCAGTTCTTC
TRBV6-5	TRBD1	TRBJ1-2	-	CASSAGQFYGYTF	TGTGCCAGCAGTGCGGGACAGTTTTATGGCTACACCTTC
TRBV5-8	TRBD1	TRBJ1-5	-	CASSSDRVYSGPQHF	TGTGCCAGCAGCAGCGACAGGGTCTACTCGGGGCCCCAGCATTTT
TRBV27	TRBD2	TRBJ2-5	-	CASSLSGGVVETQYF	TGTGCCAGCAGTTTATCTGGGGGGGTGGTCGAGACCCAGTACTTC
TRBV9	-	TRBJ2-2	-	CASSVVAGYDTGELFF	TGTGCCAGCAGCGTAGTGGCAGGGTATGACACCGGGGAGCTGTTTTTT
TRBV5-1	TRBD1	TRBJ2-5	-	CASSTRQGFQETQYF	TGCGCCAGCAGCACCAGACAGGGGTTCCAAGAGACCCAGTACTTC
TRBV28	TRBD1	TRBJ2-5	-	CASSSTGGKETQYF	TGTGCCAGCAGTTCTACAGGGGGTAAGGAGACCCAGTACTTC
TRBV5-1	TRBD1	TRBJ2-2	-	CASSFGRTGYTGELFF	TGCGCCAGCAGCTTCGGCAGGACAGGTTACACCGGGGAGCTGTTTTTT
TRBV14	TRBD1	TRBJ1-1	-	CASSRQGARYTEAFF	TGTGCCAGCAGCCGACAGGGGGCGCGGTACACTGAAGCTTTCTTT
TRBV2	TRBD1	TRBJ1-1	-	CASSKGQGNTEAFF	TGTGCCAGCAGTAAAGGACAGGGGAACACTGAAGCTTTCTTT
TRBV9	TRBD1	TRBJ1-1	-	CASSVVGGQGTEAFF	TGTGCCAGCAGCGTAGTCGGGGGACAGGGGACCGAAGCTTTCTTT
TRBV18	-	TRBJ2-2	-	CASSPTGMTGELFF	TGTGCCAGCTCACCAACAGGGATGACCGGGGAGCTGTTTTTT
TRBV6-1	-	TRBJ2-1	-	CASRTDSPEQFF	TGTGCCAGCAGGACGGACAGTCCTGAGCAGTTCTTC
TRBV29-1	-	TRBJ1-2	once	CSVEQGSYGYTF	TGCAGCGTTGAACAGGGGAGCTATGGCTACACCTTC
TRBV18	TRBD1	TRBJ1-4	-	CASSPGQEEKLFF	TGTGCCAGCTCACCCGGACAGGAGGAAAAACTGTTTTTT
TRBV18	TRBD1	TRBJ1-2	-	CASSPGTGAAYGYTF	TGTGCCAGCTCACCGGGGACAGGGGCTGCCTATGGCTACACCTTC
TRBV18	TRBD1	TRBJ2-2	once	CASSPRKTGINTGELFF	TGTGCCAGCTCACCCCGAAAGACAGGGATCAACACCGGGGAGCTGTTTTTT
TRBV29-1	TRBD2	TRBJ2-5	-	CSASGLAGAQETQYF	TGCAGCGCCTCGGGACTAGCGGGAGCCCAAGAGACCCAGTACTTC
TRBV11-2	TRBD1	TRBJ1-2	-	CASSGPGQLNYGYTF	TGTGCCAGCAGCGGACCGGGACAGCTTAACTATGGCTACACCTTC
TRBV30	-	TRBJ2-3	-	CAWRLAISTDTQYF	TGTGCCTGGAGGCTAGCGATTAGCACAGATACGCAGTATTTT
TRBV7-2	-	TRBJ1-1	-	CASSSILLMNTEAFF	TGTGCCAGCAGCTCCATCTTACTAATGAACACTGAAGCTTTCTTT
TRBV5-8	-	TRBJ1-3	-	CASSLTGGNTIYF	TGTGCCAGCAGCTTGACAGGGGGAAACACCATATATTTT
TRBV5-1	-	TRBJ2-7	-	CASSPIRTQENEQYF	TGCGCCAGCAGCCCTATTCGGACACAAGAGAACGAGCAGTACTTC
TRBV30	TRBD1	TRBJ1-3	-	CAWSASGGYGNTIYF	TGTGCCTGGAGTGCATCAGGGGGCTATGGAAACACCATATATTTT
TRBV28	TRBD2	TRBJ2-5	few	CASSLTRGVAGGQETQYF	TGTGCCAGCAGTTTAACTCGGGGGGTAGCGGGGGGGCAAGAGACCCAGTACTTC
TRBV7-9	TRBD1	TRBJ2-3	-	CASSFWGTGATDTQYF	TGTGCCAGCAGCTTTTGGGGGACAGGGGCCACAGATACGCAGTATTTT
TRBV19	TRBD2	TRBJ2-5	once	CASSTSGSKGETQYF	TGTGCCAGTAGTACTAGCGGGTCTAAGGGGGAGACCCAGTACTTC
TRBV27	-	TRBJ2-3	once	CASSLRLAADTQYF	TGTGCCAGCAGTTTAAGGTTAGCTGCAGATACGCAGTATTTT
TRBV6-5	TRBD2	TRBJ2-1	-	CASSRPGGHEQFF	TGTGCCAGCAGTAGGCCGGGGGGGCATGAGCAGTTCTTC
TRBV7-3	TRBD1	TRBJ1-3	-	CASSPGPGTGRGGNTIYF	TGTGCCAGCAGCCCCGGCCCCGGGACAGGGCGCGGTGGAAACACCATATATTTT
TRBV7-9	TRBD1	TRBJ2-3	-	CASSFVLTGSSDTQYF	TGTGCCAGCAGCTTCGTCTTGACAGGGAGTTCCGATACGCAGTATTTT